Listed below are T cell receptor beta chains from one sample, sequenced in a study of cytomegalovirus exposure and HLA in healthy donors. TCRdb's copy holds only in-frame clones and misses some; the assay was immunoSEQ multiplex PCR. The sample contains 150,000 to 170,000 clones, approximately 77% of which appear only once. Source material: PBMCs. Receptors were obtained from a man younger than 30 in good health and CMV-seronegative. Both conserved end residues are part of each CDR3. The order of the fields is CDR3 protein, CDR3 DNA, J gene, D gene, V gene, clone size. A D gene is named only where the DNA matches it firmly. Some rows mark clone size as missing; the rest say once, few, many or name a class of expanded clone.

CDR3aa: CASSSTSGTQETQYF
CDR3nt: TGTGCCAGCAGCTCGACTAGCGGGACGCAAGAGACCCAGTACTTC
j_gene: TRBJ2-5
d_gene: TRBD2
v_gene: TRBV7-2
abundance: NA

CDR3aa: CASSYSLDRVGETQYF
CDR3nt: TGTGCCAGCAGTTACTCCCTTGACAGGGTGGGAGAGACCCAGTACTTC
j_gene: TRBJ2-5
d_gene: TRBD1
v_gene: TRBV6-5
abundance: NA

CDR3aa: CASSGGRGSETQYF
CDR3nt: TGCGCCAGCAGCGGCGGGAGGGGGAGTGAGACCCAGTACTTC
j_gene: TRBJ2-5
d_gene: TRBD2
v_gene: TRBV5-1
abundance: NA

CDR3aa: CASRSTSGSSYNEQFF
CDR3nt: TGTGCCAGCAGGTCGACTAGCGGGAGCTCCTACAATGAGCAGTTCTTC
j_gene: TRBJ2-1
d_gene: TRBD2
v_gene: TRBV11-2
abundance: NA

CDR3aa: CASSYGDRGSYGYTF
CDR3nt: TGTGCCAGCAGTTATGGGGACAGGGGTTCCTATGGCTACACCTTC
j_gene: TRBJ1-2
d_gene: TRBD1
v_gene: TRBV6-6
abundance: few

CDR3aa: CASSKGLAGGLSFEQYF
CDR3nt: TGTGCCAGCAGCAAGGGACTAGCGGGAGGGTTATCATTCGAGCAGTACTTC
j_gene: TRBJ2-7
d_gene: TRBD2
v_gene: TRBV5-4
abundance: NA

CDR3aa: CASSFVGFTGQNTEAFF
CDR3nt: TGCGCCAGCAGCTTTGTGGGCTTCACAGGGCAGAACACTGAAGCTTTCTTT
j_gene: TRBJ1-1
d_gene: NA
v_gene: TRBV5-1
abundance: NA

CDR3aa: CASSTRQAGFSNQPQHF
CDR3nt: TGTGCCAGCAGTACCCGACAGGCGGGCTTTAGCAATCAGCCCCAGCATTTT
j_gene: TRBJ1-5
d_gene: NA
v_gene: TRBV28
abundance: NA

CDR3aa: CASSPVGSGRSEAFF
CDR3nt: TGTGCCAGCAGCCCTGTCGGGAGCGGTAGGTCTGAAGCTTTCTTT
j_gene: TRBJ1-1
d_gene: NA
v_gene: TRBV9
abundance: NA

CDR3aa: CASSLGASGYNEQFF
CDR3nt: TGTGCCAGCAGCTTAGGAGCTAGCGGCTACAATGAGCAGTTCTTC
j_gene: TRBJ2-1
d_gene: TRBD2
v_gene: TRBV7-9
abundance: NA

CDR3aa: CASSLLAEGTGELFF
CDR3nt: TGTGCCAGCTCACTTCTAGCGGAGGGCACCGGGGAGCTGTTTTTT
j_gene: TRBJ2-2
d_gene: TRBD2
v_gene: TRBV18
abundance: NA

CDR3aa: CAIVAGNTGELFF
CDR3nt: TGTGCCATCGTGGCGGGCAACACCGGGGAGCTGTTTTTT
j_gene: TRBJ2-2
d_gene: NA
v_gene: TRBV10-3
abundance: NA

CDR3aa: CAWRREGQETQYF
CDR3nt: TGTGCCTGGAGGAGAGAGGGCCAAGAGACCCAGTACTTC
j_gene: TRBJ2-5
d_gene: NA
v_gene: TRBV30
abundance: NA

CDR3aa: CASSPFLEREAGELFF
CDR3nt: TGTGCCAGCTCTCCCTTTTTGGAGCGGGAGGCCGGGGAGCTGTTTTTT
j_gene: TRBJ2-2
d_gene: TRBD2
v_gene: TRBV18
abundance: NA

CDR3aa: CSVGGGAYEQYF
CDR3nt: TGCAGCGTTGGGGGGGGCGCCTACGAGCAGTACTTC
j_gene: TRBJ2-7
d_gene: NA
v_gene: TRBV29-1
abundance: NA

CDR3aa: CASRPRGNTEAFF
CDR3nt: TGTGCCAGCAGGCCTAGGGGGAACACTGAAGCTTTCTTT
j_gene: TRBJ1-1
d_gene: NA
v_gene: TRBV2
abundance: NA

CDR3aa: CASSESWDSSEKLFF
CDR3nt: TGTGCCAGCAGTGAATCCTGGGACAGCTCTGAAAAACTGTTTTTT
j_gene: TRBJ1-4
d_gene: TRBD1
v_gene: TRBV6-1
abundance: few

CDR3aa: CASSLPHRANYGYTF
CDR3nt: TGTGCCAGCAGCTTGCCCCACAGGGCTAACTATGGCTACACCTTC
j_gene: TRBJ1-2
d_gene: NA
v_gene: TRBV5-4
abundance: NA

CDR3aa: CASSPAGRPVGNIQYF
CDR3nt: TGTGCCAGCAGCCCGGCGGGCAGACCGGTGGGGAACATTCAGTACTTC
j_gene: TRBJ2-4
d_gene: NA
v_gene: TRBV7-2
abundance: NA

CDR3aa: CASSLSGQWNQPQHF
CDR3nt: TGTGCCAGCAGTTTATCTGGACAGTGGAATCAGCCCCAGCATTTT
j_gene: TRBJ1-5
d_gene: NA
v_gene: TRBV28
abundance: NA

CDR3aa: CASSAGTGNTIYF
CDR3nt: TGTGCCAGCTCGGCGGGTACTGGAAACACCATATATTTT
j_gene: TRBJ1-3
d_gene: NA
v_gene: TRBV6-5
abundance: NA

CDR3aa: CASSFQGRSSGANVLTF
CDR3nt: TGTGCCAGCAGCTTTCAGGGCAGAAGCTCTGGGGCCAACGTCCTGACTTTC
j_gene: TRBJ2-6
d_gene: NA
v_gene: TRBV5-6
abundance: once

CDR3aa: CASSLALSGSSEQYF
CDR3nt: TGTGCCAGCAGCTTAGCGTTAAGCGGGAGCTCCGAGCAGTACTTC
j_gene: TRBJ2-7
d_gene: TRBD2
v_gene: TRBV13
abundance: NA

CDR3aa: CASSQGQDFSGNTIYF
CDR3nt: TGCGCCAGCAGCCAGGGGCAGGATTTCTCTGGAAACACCATATATTTT
j_gene: TRBJ1-3
d_gene: NA
v_gene: TRBV4-1
abundance: NA

CDR3aa: CASTPGLAGAHEQYF
CDR3nt: TGTGCCAGCACCCCTGGACTAGCGGGAGCGCACGAGCAGTACTTC
j_gene: TRBJ2-7
d_gene: TRBD2
v_gene: TRBV2
abundance: NA

CDR3aa: CASSEDGEGLAYEQYF
CDR3nt: TGTGCCAGCAGTGAAGACGGGGAGGGCCTCGCCTACGAGCAGTACTTC
j_gene: TRBJ2-7
d_gene: TRBD2
v_gene: TRBV6-1
abundance: NA